These 6 T cell receptor beta chains originate from one sample sequenced in a study of cytomegalovirus exposure and HLA in healthy donors. PCR amplification relied on 60 Vbeta primers (plus 13 Jbeta primers). Data came from immunoSEQ multiplex PCR; TCRdb stores just in-frame clones and leaves some out. The sample carries around 200,000 clones, around three quarters recorded once. The specimen was PBMCs. These receptors all come from a woman aged 45 to 65 in good health and CMV-seronegative.

The chain joins TRBV5-6 to TRBJ2-1, with 8 bases that match TRBD1. With V trimmed by 2 bases and J by 4 bases, 2 bases remained unmatched. CDR1 is SGHDT and CDR2 is YYEEEE in the germline V gene. The CDR3 is made up of 14 amino acids. The CDR3 coding sequence is TGTGCCAGCAGCTTTCGGGACAGGTACAATGAGCAGTTCTTC. Encoded protein: CASSFRDRYNEQFF. Full variable domain (rest looked up from reference TRBV5-6 and TRBJ2-1): DAGVTQSPTHLIKTRGQQVTLRCSPKSGHDTVSWYQQALGQGPQFIFQYYEEEERQRGNFPDRFSGHQFPNYSSELNVNALLLGDSALYLCASSFRDRYNEQFFGPGTRLTVL.

The chain combines TRBV5-1 with TRBJ2-3; 9 positions match TRBD1. CDR3 length equals 13 residues. Germline trimming cut 0 bases from V and 9 bases from J; bases unmatched to any gene: 2. In germline, CDR1 is SGHRS, CDR2 YFSETQ. The CDR3: CASSLGDRETQYF. Written as DNA, the CDR3 is TGCGCCAGCAGCTTGGGGGACAGGGAAACGCAGTATTTT.

This clone was detected only once. The chain combines TRBV18 with TRBJ1-1; a weak D match, TRBD1 (5 bases). Germline V CDR1 and CDR2: KGHSH, LQKENI. CDR3 length equals 14 residues. Trimming shortened V by 3 bases and J by 1 base, and 9 bases separated the two germline ends. The CDR3 reads CASSPLGENTEAFF. The CDR3 DNA is TGTGCCAGCTCACCCTTAGGGGAGAACACTGAAGCTTTCTTT.

The chain has TRBV28 and TRBJ2-4, with 9 bases fitting TRBD2. V shed 6 bases and J 6 bases; nucleotides not matched to a gene: 6. The CDR3 loop spans 14 amino acids. Germline CDR1 MDHEN, CDR2 SYDVKM. The CDR3 reads CASSDGLARNIQYF. The DNA for the CDR3 is TGTGCCAGCAGCGATGGACTAGCGAGAAACATTCAGTACTTC.

The J gene is TRBJ1-3, the V gene TRBV7-6, with TRBD1 identical over 10 bases. The V gene end was trimmed by 5 bases and the J gene end by 3 bases; junction bases not matched to a gene: 10. This CDR3 comprises 17 residues. Germline loops: CDR1 SGHVS, CDR2 FNYEAQ. The CDR3 DNA reads as TGTGCCAGCAGCGCCAGGACAGGGGGATCGATTGGAAACACCATATATTTT. Its translation is CASSARTGGSIGNTIYF.

The V and J genes are TRBV6-6 and TRBJ2-5; D ambiguous. Germline values: CDR1 MNHNY, CDR2 SVGAGI (reference sequence). V shed 4 bases and J shed 5 bases, with 17 bases lying between them. CDR3 length equals 15 residues. The CDR3 DNA is TGTGCCAGCAGTTGGGCCGACACCCCCTCGGAGACCCAGTACTTC. It codes for CASSWADTPSETQYF.